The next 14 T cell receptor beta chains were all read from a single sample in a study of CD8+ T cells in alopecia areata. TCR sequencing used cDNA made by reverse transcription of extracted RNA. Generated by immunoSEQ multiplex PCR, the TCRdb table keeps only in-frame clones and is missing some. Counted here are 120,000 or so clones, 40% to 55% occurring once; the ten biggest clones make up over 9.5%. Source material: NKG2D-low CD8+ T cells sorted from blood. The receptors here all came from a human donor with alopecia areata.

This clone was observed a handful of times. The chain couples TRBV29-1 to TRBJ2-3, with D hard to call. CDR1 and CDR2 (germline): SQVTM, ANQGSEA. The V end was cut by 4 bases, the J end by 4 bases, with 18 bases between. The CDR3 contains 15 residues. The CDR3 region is CSVGSAGSVADTQYF. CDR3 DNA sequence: TGCAGCGTTGGATCCGCAGGCTCTGTTGCAGATACGCAGTATTTT.

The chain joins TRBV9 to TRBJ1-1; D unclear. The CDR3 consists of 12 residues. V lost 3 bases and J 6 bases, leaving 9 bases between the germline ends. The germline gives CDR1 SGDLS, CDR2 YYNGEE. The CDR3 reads CASSAAEAEAFF. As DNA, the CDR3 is TGTGCCAGCAGCGCAGCGGAGGCTGAAGCTTTCTTT.

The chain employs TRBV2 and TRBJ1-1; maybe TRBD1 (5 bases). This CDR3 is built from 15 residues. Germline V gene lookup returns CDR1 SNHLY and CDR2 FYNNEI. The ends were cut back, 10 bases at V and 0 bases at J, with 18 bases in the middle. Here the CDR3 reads CAMGTADDLNTEAFF. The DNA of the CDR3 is TGTGCCATGGGGACCGCCGACGATCTGAACACTGAAGCTTTCTTT.

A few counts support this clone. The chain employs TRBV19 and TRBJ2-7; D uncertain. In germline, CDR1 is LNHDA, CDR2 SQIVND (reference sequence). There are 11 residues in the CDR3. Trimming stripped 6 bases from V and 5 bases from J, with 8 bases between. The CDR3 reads CASSHLHEQYF. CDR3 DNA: TGTGCCAGTAGCCACTTACACGAGCAGTACTTC.

The CDR3 loop reads CASSHVQNIQYF. CDR3 nucleotides: TGTGCCAGCAGCCACGTGCAGAACATTCAGTACTTC. V is TRBV5-6 and J is TRBJ2-4, with D unclear. V lost 4 bases, J lost 7 bases, and 9 bases lay in between. Germline CDR1 is SGHDT and CDR2 is YYEEEE. This CDR3 spans 12 amino acids.

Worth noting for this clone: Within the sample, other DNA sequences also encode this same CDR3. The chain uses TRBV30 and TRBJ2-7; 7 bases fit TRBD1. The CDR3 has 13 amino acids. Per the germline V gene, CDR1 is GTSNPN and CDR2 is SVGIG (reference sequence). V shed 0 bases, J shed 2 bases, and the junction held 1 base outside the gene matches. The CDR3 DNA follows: TGTGCCTGGAGTGTCGACAGGGCCTACGAGCAGTACTTC. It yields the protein CAWSVDRAYEQYF.

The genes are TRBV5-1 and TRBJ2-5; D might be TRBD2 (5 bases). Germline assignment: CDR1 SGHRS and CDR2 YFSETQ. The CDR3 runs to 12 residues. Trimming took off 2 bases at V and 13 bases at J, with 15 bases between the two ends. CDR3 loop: CASSFFEGQWYF. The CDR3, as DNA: TGCGCCAGCAGCTTCTTCGAGGGTCAATGGTACTTC.

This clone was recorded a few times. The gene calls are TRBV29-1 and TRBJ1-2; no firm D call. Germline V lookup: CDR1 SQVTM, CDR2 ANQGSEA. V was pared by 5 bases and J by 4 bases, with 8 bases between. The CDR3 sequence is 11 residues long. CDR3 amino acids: CSVTGSYGYTF. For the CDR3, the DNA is TGCAGCGTTACTGGTAGCTATGGCTACACCTTC. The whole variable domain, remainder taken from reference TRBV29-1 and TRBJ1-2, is SAVISQKPSRDICQRGTSLTIQCQVDSQVTMMFWYRQQPGQSLTLIATANQGSEATYESGFVIDKFPISRPNLTFSTLTVSNMSPEDSSIYLCSVTGSYGYTFGSGTRLTVV.

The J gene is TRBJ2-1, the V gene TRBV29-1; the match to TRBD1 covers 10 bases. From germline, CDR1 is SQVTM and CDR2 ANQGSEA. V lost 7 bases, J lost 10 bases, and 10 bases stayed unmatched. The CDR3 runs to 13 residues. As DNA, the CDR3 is TGCAGCGCCGCGGAGACAGGGGGCCACGAGCAGTTCTTC. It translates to CSAAETGGHEQFF.

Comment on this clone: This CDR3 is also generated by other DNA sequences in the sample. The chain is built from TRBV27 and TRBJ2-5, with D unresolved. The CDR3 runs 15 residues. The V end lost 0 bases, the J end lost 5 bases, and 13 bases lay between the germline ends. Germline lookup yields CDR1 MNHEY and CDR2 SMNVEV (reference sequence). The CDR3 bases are TGTGCCAGCAGTTTATCGCCCCGGGTAGGGGAGACCCAGTACTTC. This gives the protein CASSLSPRVGETQYF.

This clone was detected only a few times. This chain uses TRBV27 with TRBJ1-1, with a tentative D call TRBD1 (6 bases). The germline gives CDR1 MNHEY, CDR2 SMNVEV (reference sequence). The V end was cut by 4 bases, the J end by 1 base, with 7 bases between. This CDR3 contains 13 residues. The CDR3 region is CASSYRENTEAFF. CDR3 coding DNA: TGTGCCAGCAGTTACAGGGAGAACACTGAAGCTTTCTTT.

Written as DNA, the CDR3 is TGTGCCAGCAGTTTACGAGGGGGCGAGCAGTACTTC. Its translation: CASSLRGGEQYF. The genes are TRBV27 and TRBJ2-7, with D tentatively TRBD1 (6 bases). CDR1 is MNHEY and CDR2 is SMNVEV in the germline V gene (reference sequence). The CDR3 is 12 residues long. Trimming shortened V by 2 bases and J by 6 bases, and 8 bases separated the two germline ends.

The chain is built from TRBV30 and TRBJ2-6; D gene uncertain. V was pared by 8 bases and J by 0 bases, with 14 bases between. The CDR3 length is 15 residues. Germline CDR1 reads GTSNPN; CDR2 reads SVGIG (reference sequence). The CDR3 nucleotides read TGTGCCAGAGACACCCAAGGCTCTGGGGCCAACGTCCTGACTTTC. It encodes CARDTQGSGANVLTF.

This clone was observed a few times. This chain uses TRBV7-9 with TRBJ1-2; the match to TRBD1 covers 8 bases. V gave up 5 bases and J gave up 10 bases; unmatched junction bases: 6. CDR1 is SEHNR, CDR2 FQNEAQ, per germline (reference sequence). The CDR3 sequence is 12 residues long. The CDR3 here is CASSKTGADYTF. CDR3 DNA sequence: TGTGCCAGCAGCAAGACAGGGGCTGACTACACCTTC.